Listed below are T cell receptor beta chains from one sample, sequenced in a study of shared clonotypes between healthy human individuals. TCRdb's table, derived via immunoSEQ multiplex PCR, lists solely in-frame clones and lacks some. The data contain around 690,000 clones, 90% of them singletons. The sequenced sample consisted of memory CD8+ T cells from PBMCs. The receptor source for this set is a man aged 18-30 years in good health. Some clones in this sample may be carry-over from other donors' samples. Both conserved end residues are part of each CDR3. The D gene is left open where the match is weak. The size of a clone is reported for some rows only, either as once, few or many, or as a class for expanded clones.

CDR3 protein | CDR3 DNA | V gene | D gene | J gene | clone size
CASSIGTGGPGYTF | TGTGCCAGTAGTATCGGGACAGGGGGCCCCGGCTACACCTTC | TRBV19 | TRBD1 | TRBJ1-2 | once
CASSFPSTSGSSYEQYF | TGCGCCAGCAGCTTCCCGTCTACTAGCGGGAGTTCCTACGAGCAGTACTTC | TRBV5-1 | TRBD2 | TRBJ2-7 | NA
CAISVDRGRTNYGYTF | TGTGCCATCAGTGTGGACAGGGGGCGAACTAACTATGGCTACACCTTC | TRBV10-3 | TRBD1 | TRBJ1-2 | NA
CASSLSRGQGGDTEAFF | TGTGCCAGCAGTTTATCGAGGGGACAGGGAGGCGACACTGAAGCTTTCTTT | TRBV27 | TRBD1 | TRBJ1-1 | NA
CASGLAGGYEQYF | TGTGCCAGCGGACTAGCGGGAGGGTACGAGCAGTACTTC | TRBV7-2 | TRBD2 | TRBJ2-7 | NA
CASSVGGRQVDAQYF | TGTGCCAGCAGCGTAGGGGGTAGACAGGTAGATGCGCAGTATTTT | TRBV9 | NA | TRBJ2-3 | NA
CASSIGGLSYNEQFF | TGTGCCAGTAGTATCGGCGGGCTCTCCTACAATGAGCAGTTCTTC | TRBV19 | NA | TRBJ2-1 | NA
CASSLGLGSIAFEQYF | TGCGCCAGCAGCTTGGGTTTAGGGAGTATAGCTTTCGAGCAGTACTTC | TRBV5-1 | NA | TRBJ2-7 | NA
CASSRDRAAGELFF | TGTGCCAGCAGTCGAGACAGAGCGGCCGGGGAGCTGTTTTTT | TRBV6-5 | NA | TRBJ2-2 | NA
CATGGIVDGLGYGYTF | TGTGCCACCGGTGGGATAGTAGATGGCCTCGGCTATGGCTACACCTTC | TRBV10-3 | NA | TRBJ1-2 | NA
CASSLGTLYEQYF | TGTGCCAGCAGCTTGGGCACCCTCTACGAGCAGTACTTC | TRBV5-4 | NA | TRBJ2-7 | NA
CASSEDNEQFF | TGTGCCAGCAGTGAGGACAATGAGCAGTTCTTC | TRBV2 | NA | TRBJ2-1 | NA
CASSFPGTEAFF | TGCGCCAGCAGCTTCCCGGGCACTGAAGCTTTCTTT | TRBV5-1 | NA | TRBJ1-1 | NA
CATSSLAGLSSYEQYF | TGTGCCACCAGCAGCCTCGCGGGGCTCAGCTCCTACGAGCAGTACTTC | TRBV15 | NA | TRBJ2-7 | NA
CAISETQTHQETQYF | TGTGCCATCAGTGAGACACAGACCCACCAAGAGACCCAGTACTTC | TRBV10-3 | NA | TRBJ2-5 | once
CASSIDGTGSYEQYF | TGTGCCAGTAGTATAGACGGGACGGGCTCCTACGAGCAGTACTTC | TRBV19 | NA | TRBJ2-7 | NA
CASSADRGALGYTF | TGTGCCAGCAGCGCGGACAGGGGCGCCCTCGGCTACACCTTC | TRBV13 | TRBD1 | TRBJ1-2 | NA
CASSLGGGTNEQFF | TGTGCCAGCAGCTTAGGCGGGGGAACCAATGAGCAGTTCTTC | TRBV7-3 | TRBD2 | TRBJ2-1 | many
CASITGTGVLIAFF | TGTGCCAGCATAACCGGGACAGGGGTTTTGATAGCTTTCTTT | TRBV6-5 | TRBD1 | TRBJ1-1 | NA
CASRSPRPGLMNTEAFF | TGTGCCAGCAGAAGCCCTCGTCCCGGCCTTATGAACACTGAAGCTTTCTTT | TRBV6-4 | NA | TRBJ1-1 | NA
CASSGLMGIPGGYTF | TGCGCCAGCAGCGGGCTCATGGGGATCCCGGGGGGCTACACCTTC | TRBV10-2 | NA | TRBJ1-2 | NA
CASSWTSGRAGLLF | TGCGCCAGCAGTTGGACTAGCGGGAGGGCCGGGCTACTCTTC | TRBV5-1 | TRBD2 | TRBJ2-1 | NA